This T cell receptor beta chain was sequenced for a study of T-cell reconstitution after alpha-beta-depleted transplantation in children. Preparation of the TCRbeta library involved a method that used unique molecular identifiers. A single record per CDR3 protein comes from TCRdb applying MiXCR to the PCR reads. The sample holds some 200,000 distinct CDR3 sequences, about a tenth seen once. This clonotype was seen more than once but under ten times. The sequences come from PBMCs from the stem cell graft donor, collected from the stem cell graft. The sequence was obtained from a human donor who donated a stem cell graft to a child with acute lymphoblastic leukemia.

Here the CDR3 reads CASSRGQTPNTIYF. The DNA of the CDR3 is TGTGCCAGCAGTAGGGGACAGACCCCGAACACCATATATTTT. This sequence joins TRBV6-1 and TRBJ1-3; 7 bases match TRBD1. Per germline, CDR1 MNHNS and CDR2 SASEGT. V trimming: 5 bases; J trimming: 7 bases; junction bases outside the gene matches: 8. The CDR3 length is 14 residues.